The 19 T cell receptor beta chains below come from one sample, sequenced in a study of response to subunit inactivated influenza vaccine. MiXCR was run by TCRdb on the RT-PCR reads, yielding one entry per CDR3 protein. The table has 750,000 to 850,000 distinct CDR3 sequences, about 18% seen once. The specimen comprised PBMCs from blood, sampled roughly 5 days after vaccination. Receptors were obtained from a man between 45 and 60 years old who received an inactivated influenza vaccine.

The chain couples TRBV28 to TRBJ2-2, with D unresolved. Germline V lookup: CDR1 MDHEN, CDR2 SYDVKM. The CDR3 totals 12 residues. V was pared by 5 bases and J by 4 bases, with 5 bases between. In DNA, the CDR3 is TGTGCCAGCAGTGACTTCACCGGGGAGCTGTTTTTT. Protein product: CASSDFTGELFF.

The chain couples TRBV5-6 to TRBJ2-1; 8 bases align to TRBD1. The CDR3 length is 15 residues. Unmatched junction bases numbered 7, after V lost 4 bases and J lost 4 bases. CDR1 and CDR2 (germline): SGHDT, YYEEEE. The CDR3: CASSPDRAPYNEQFF. CDR3 DNA sequence: TGTGCCAGCAGCCCGGACAGGGCCCCGTACAATGAGCAGTTCTTC.

This clonotype occurred many times. This chain connects TRBV12-3 or TRBV12-4 to TRBJ1-2; D is unresolved. The V gene lost 7 bases and the J gene lost 7 bases, with 16 bases spanning the gap. CDR3 length: 13 residues. In nucleotides, the CDR3 is TGTGCCAGCACGGAAAGCTCTCCCCTTGGCTACACCTTC. It codes for CASTESSPLGYTF.

The V call is TRBV4-2, the J call TRBJ1-6; D may be TRBD1 (5 bases). The CDR3 totals 15 residues. The V and J ends lost 6 bases and 5 bases respectively, with 14 bases between them. CDR1 is LGHNA, CDR2 YNFKEQ, per germline. CDR3 sequence (DNA): TGTGCCAGCAGTGACCGGGTCAGGGATAATTCACCCCTCCACTTT. This translates into CASSDRVRDNSPLHF.

The rearrangement uses TRBV15 and TRBJ2-7; D not certain. CDR3 length: 15 amino acids. Germline loops: CDR1 LNHNV, CDR2 YYDKDF (reference sequence). Between the trimmed V and J ends, which lost 0 bases and 2 bases, there was a span of 11 bases. The CDR3 coding sequence is TGTGCCACCAGCAGAGATTCCGCCAGAGCCTACGAGCAGTACTTC. Protein product: CATSRDSARAYEQYF.

The chain has TRBV28 and TRBJ2-7; D assignment may be TRBD1 or TRBD2 (6 bases each). Germline V gene data show CDR1 as MDHEN and CDR2 as SYDVKM. Trimming shortened V by 2 bases and J by 4 bases, and 15 bases separated the two germline ends. CDR3 length equals 15 residues. The CDR3 DNA is TGTGCCAGCAGTTTACTGAGAGTAGGGGGGTACGAGCAGTACTTC. Translating it yields CASSLLRVGGYEQYF. Full variable domain (rest looked up from reference TRBV28 and TRBJ2-7): DVKVTQSSRYLVKRTGEKVFLECVQDMDHENMFWYRQDPGLGLRLIYFSYDVKMKEKGDIPEGYSVSREKKERFSLILESASTNQTSMYLCASSLLRVGGYEQYFGPGTRLTVT.

A few counts support this clonotype. The genes are TRBV6-5 and TRBJ1-6; weak D call: TRBD1 (6 bases). The ends were cut back, 4 bases at V and 8 bases at J, with 12 bases in the middle. CDR3 length: 14 residues. CDR1 MNHEY and CDR2 SVGAGI come from the germline V gene. The CDR3 loop is CASSWGGGDSPLHF. CDR3 bases: TGTGCCAGCAGTTGGGGGGGCGGGGATTCACCCCTCCACTTT.

Comments on this clonotype: A much larger clone is a single base away; this may be a read error. This rearrangement joins TRBV12-3 or TRBV12-4 to TRBJ1-5, with unresolved D. The J call is in doubt because the DNA end fits TRBJ2-3 better. This CDR3 is built from 15 residues. The CDR3 sequence: CASSFSPRSNQPQYF. CDR3 coding DNA: TGTGCCAGCAGTTTCTCCCCCCGGAGCAATCAGCCCCAGTATTTT.

This chain uses TRBV12-3 or TRBV12-4 with TRBJ2-1, with D unclear. The V and J ends lost 1 base and 4 bases respectively, with 14 bases between them. The CDR3 runs to 16 residues. CDR3 in DNA: TGTGCCAGCAGTTTAGGGTTTCGGGCAGAATACAATGAGCAGTTCTTC. Translated, it gives CASSLGFRAEYNEQFF.

This clonotype was seen a few times. The J gene is TRBJ2-7, the V gene TRBV5-6, with TRBD2 matching 10 bases. The ends lost 3 bases at V and 6 bases at J; junction bases unmatched: 9. There are 15 residues in the CDR3. Germline CDR1 reads SGHDT; CDR2 reads YYEEEE. The CDR3 protein is CASSSAGGPRGEQYF. CDR3 DNA sequence: TGTGCCAGCAGCTCAGCGGGAGGGCCGAGGGGCGAGCAGTACTTC.

The chain combines TRBV11-2 with TRBJ2-3; maybe TRBD2 (6 bases). This CDR3 spans 14 amino acids. CDR1 and CDR2 (germline): SGHAT, FQNNGV. V lost 8 bases and J lost 0, with 12 bases in between. As DNA, the CDR3 is TGTGCCAGCCGTCTAGCGCCTAGCACAGATACGCAGTATTTT. Translating gives CASRLAPSTDTQYF.

This clonotype was counted ten times or more. J is TRBJ2-5 and V is TRBV27, with a weak D call TRBD2 (5 bases). V lost 5 bases and J lost 5, with 18 bases in between. CDR1 and CDR2 from the germline V gene are MNHEY and SMNVEV (reference sequence). The CDR3 sequence is 15 residues long. CDR3 sequence (DNA): TGTGCCAGCAGTGGTGTCAGGAGTCGGACTGAGACCCAGTACTTC. Protein sequence: CASSGVRSRTETQYF.

This clonotype occurred many times. The CDR3 bases are TGCAGTGCTAGCCTTTGGGGGGAAGCTAATGAAAAACTGTTTTTT. Residues: CSASLWGEANEKLFF. V usage is TRBV20-1 and J usage is TRBJ1-4, with D maybe TRBD1 (5 bases). This CDR3 has 15 residues. CDR1 and CDR2 (germline): DFQATT, SNEGSKA (reference sequence). V shed 3 bases and J shed 3 bases, with 14 bases lying between them.

The rearrangement uses TRBV6-5 and TRBJ2-7; TRBD2 is a possible D gene (6 bases). V was pared by 0 bases and J by 0 bases, with 12 bases between. From germline, CDR1 is MNHEY and CDR2 SVGAGI. CDR3 length equals 16 residues. The CDR3 here is CASSYSGGAGSYEQYF. The CDR3 DNA sequence: TGTGCCAGCAGTTACTCTGGGGGAGCGGGCTCCTACGAGCAGTACTTC.

J is TRBJ2-7 and V is TRBV7-2; either TRBD1 or TRBD2 may fit D (5 bases each). The CDR3 loop spans 15 amino acids. V lost 0 bases to trimming and J lost 3 bases, with 12 bases between them. Germline V gene sequence: CDR1 SGHTA, CDR2 FQGNSA. This CDR3 is CASSLAMGRNYEQYF. The CDR3 DNA sequence: TGTGCCAGCAGCTTAGCGATGGGACGGAACTACGAGCAGTACTTC.

This clonotype was observed a few times. CDR3 sequence (DNA): TGTGCCAGCAGCCCTCGCCTCGTAGCGGGAGGGCCAGATACGCAGTATTTT. Its translation: CASSPRLVAGGPDTQYF. The rearrangement joins TRBV7-7 to TRBJ2-3, with 11 bases aligning to TRBD2. Germline CDR1 and CDR2: SSHAT and FNYEAQ (reference sequence). Trimming took 5 bases from V and 4 from J; bases not matched to a gene: 11. The length of the CDR3 is 17 residues.

The chain couples TRBV20-1 to TRBJ2-2; 7 nucleotides match TRBD2. The CDR3 loop spans 14 amino acids. Germline CDR1 reads DFQATT; CDR2 reads SNEGSKA (reference sequence). Trimming took 6 bases from V and 6 from J; bases not matched to a gene: 10. The CDR3 region is CSAVGAGVPGELFF. Here the CDR3 DNA reads TGCAGTGCCGTCGGCGCGGGAGTGCCCGGGGAGCTGTTTTTT.

At least ten counts were recorded for this clonotype. This rearrangement joins TRBV2 to TRBJ2-7; 8 nucleotides agree with TRBD2. The CDR3 covers 13 residues. Germline V gene data show CDR1 as SNHLY and CDR2 as FYNNEI. V was clipped by 5 bases and J by 5 bases; unmatched bases: 5. CDR3 region: CASSFSGTNEQYF. The CDR3 coding sequence is TGTGCCAGCAGTTTTAGCGGGACCAACGAGCAGTACTTC. The full variable domain, with the rest looked up from reference TRBV2 and TRBJ2-7, is EPEVTQTPSHQVTQMGQEVILRCVPISNHLYFYWYRQILGQKVEFLVSFYNNEISEKSEIFDDQFSVERPDGSNFTLKIRSTKLEDSAMYFCASSFSGTNEQYFGPGTRLTVT.

In the case of this clonotype: A read error may explain this, as a much larger clone is one base away. The chain links TRBV15 to TRBJ1-6; D perhaps matches TRBD1 (5 bases). The length of the CDR3 is 14 residues. Germline V gene data show CDR1 as LNHNV and CDR2 as YYDKDF (reference sequence). The CDR3 DNA is TGTGGCACCAGCAGAGATAGGGGTAATTCACCCCTCCACTTT. It codes for CGTSRDRGNSPLHF. Full variable domain (remainder filled in from reference TRBV15 and TRBJ1-6): DAMVIQNPRYQVTQFGKPVTLSCSQTLNHNVMYWYQQKSSQAPKLLFHYYDKDFNNEADTPDNFQSRRPNTSFCFLDIRSPGLGDTAMYLCGTSRDRGNSPLHFGNGTRLTVT.